These 18 T cell receptor beta chains share one sample of origin, sequenced in a study of blood T cell repertoires in COVID-19. Repertoires were generated with immunoSEQ multiplex PCR, while TCRdb's copy carries only in-frame clones and drops some. The sample shows about 90,000 clones, over 80% of them seen only once. The sample consisted of peripheral blood. The origin of the receptors is a woman in her 70s with active or convalescent COVID-19.

The chain joins TRBV5-1 to TRBJ2-5; 9 bases map to TRBD1. Germline V gene data show CDR1 as SGHRS and CDR2 as YFSETQ. V lost 4 bases and J lost 1; bases outside the gene matches: 2. The CDR3 extends over 14 amino acids. The CDR3: CASSATGGQETQYF. CDR3 nucleotides: TGCGCCAGCAGCGCGACAGGGGGCCAAGAGACCCAGTACTTC.

The V gene is TRBV6-1, the J gene TRBJ1-6; D might be TRBD1 (5 bases). The CDR3 loop spans 16 amino acids. Germline CDR1 and CDR2: MNHNS and SASEGT. Trimming removed 1 base from V and 10 bases from J, with 17 bases in between. The CDR3 nucleotides read TGTGCCAGCAGTGAAGACCCCGGGGGTTGGGGCTCACCCCTCCACTTT. Protein sequence: CASSEDPGGWGSPLHF.

The chain employs TRBV3-1 (or the pseudogene TRBV3-2) and TRBJ2-7; possible D gene TRBD2, 6 bases. The germline gives CDR1 LGHDT, CDR2 YNNKEL (reference sequence). The length of the CDR3 is 15 residues. V was shortened by 4 bases and J by 0 bases, with 13 bases between the two germline ends. In DNA, the CDR3 is TGTGCCAGCAGCCGGGCCGCGGAGGGCTCCTACGAGCAGTACTTC. The encoded protein is CASSRAAEGSYEQYF.

This sequence joins TRBV28 and TRBJ1-1, with D possibly matching TRBD1 (6 bases). Trimming left V 6 bases short and J 3 bases short, with 17 bases between. From germline, CDR1 is MDHEN and CDR2 SYDVKM. The CDR3 spans 15 residues. CDR3 sequence: CASRSGGGGDTEAFF. CDR3 bases: TGTGCCAGCAGGTCGGGGGGCGGAGGGGACACTGAAGCTTTCTTT.

V and J are TRBV11-2 and TRBJ2-5, with 11 positions matching TRBD2. V gave up 3 bases and J gave up 3 bases; unmatched junction bases: 3. The germline V gene encodes CDR1 SGHAT and CDR2 FQNNGV. The CDR3 loop spans 15 amino acids. CDR3 nucleotides: TGTGCCAGCAGCTTCAGACTAGCGGGGAAAGAGACCCAGTACTTC. Translation: CASSFRLAGKETQYF.

The chain links TRBV4-3 to TRBJ1-2, with TRBD1 matching 11 bases. The V gene's germline CDR1 is LGHNA and CDR2 YSLEER. The length of the CDR3 is 19 residues. V lost 0 bases and J lost 5; bases outside the gene matches: 14. CDR3 DNA sequence: TGCGCCAGCAGCCAAGACGGGGGGACAGGGGGGATTCGGCGGTATGGCTACACCTTC. Amino acid sequence: CASSQDGGTGGIRRYGYTF.

The chain uses TRBV9 and TRBJ1-5; D remains ambiguous. V shed 0 bases and J shed 4 bases, with 8 bases lying between them. Germline V gene data show CDR1 as SGDLS and CDR2 as YYNGEE. This CDR3 is built from 14 residues. DNA for the CDR3: TGTGCCAGCAGCGTAGGAGGCGGGAATCAGCCCCAGCATTTT. Its translation: CASSVGGGNQPQHF.

This clone is a singleton in its sample. The chain has TRBV1 and TRBJ1-5. TRBV1 is tagged as a pseudogene. CDR3 length: 9 residues. The CDR3 here is CTSLQPQHF. The CDR3 nucleotides read TGCACCAGCCTTCAGCCCCAGCATTTT.

This clone showed up just once. J is TRBJ2-3 and V is TRBV3-1 (or the pseudogene TRBV3-2); TRBD2 matches 8 bases. This CDR3 has 18 amino acids. The germline gives CDR1 LGHDT, CDR2 YNNKEL (reference sequence). Trimming took 4 bases from V and 2 from J; bases not matched to a gene: 14. The CDR3 DNA reads as TGTGCCAGCAGCCCAGGTCCGGGGCGGGGGGACCTCACAGATACGCAGTATTTT. It translates to CASSPGPGRGDLTDTQYF.

The chain carries TRBV10-3 and TRBJ1-4; D unresolved. CDR1 and CDR2 (germline): ENHRY, SYGVKD. Deletions cut 3 bases from V and 7 bases from J, with 12 bases between. The CDR3 totals 14 residues. The CDR3 sequence: CAISEVPRGEKLFF. DNA of the CDR3: TGTGCCATCAGTGAAGTTCCCCGGGGTGAAAAACTGTTTTTT.

The chain carries TRBV5-1 and TRBJ1-1, with unresolved D. Trimming shortened V by 7 bases and J by 0 bases, and 13 bases separated the two germline ends. The CDR3 contains 14 residues. Germline V gene sequence: CDR1 SGHRS, CDR2 YFSETQ. CDR3 sequence: CASRLNSVNTEAFF. CDR3 in DNA: TGCGCCAGCCGTTTGAACTCGGTGAACACTGAAGCTTTCTTT.

The chain couples TRBV7-2 to TRBJ2-3; D may be TRBD2 (7 bases). V was clipped by 2 bases and J by 5 bases, with 17 bases between them. CDR1 and CDR2 (germline): SGHTA, FQGNSA. The CDR3 sequence is 16 residues long. DNA of the CDR3: TGTGCCAGCAGCTTACGGGGTGGGGGGGGCCGAGATACGCAGTATTTT. Amino acid sequence: CASSLRGGGGRDTQYF.

The gene calls are TRBV6-5 and TRBJ1-6; D might be TRBD1 (5 bases). V lost 5 bases and J 8 bases, leaving 16 bases between the germline ends. Germline V CDR1 and CDR2: MNHEY, SVGAGI. The CDR3 extends over 15 amino acids. CDR3 sequence reads: CASSTRQTPDSPLHF. For the CDR3, the DNA is TGTGCCAGCAGTACCCGACAGACCCCTGATTCACCCCTCCACTTT.

The chain couples TRBV4-2 to TRBJ2-3; 12 nucleotides match TRBD2. The V gene's germline CDR1 is LGHNA and CDR2 YNFKEQ. Losses at the gene ends were 1 base for V and 4 bases for J; bases not matched to a gene: 12. The CDR3 runs 19 residues. The CDR3, as DNA: TGTGCCAGCAGCCAAGGGGCTAGCGGGGGGGCCTTTTTTGCAGATACGCAGTATTTT. Its translation is CASSQGASGGAFFADTQYF.

The rearrangement joins TRBV11-3 to TRBJ2-1, with 7 bases aligning to TRBD2. The trim removed 0 bases at V and 1 base at J, leaving 3 bases unmatched. CDR3 length: 16 residues. Germline assignment: CDR1 SGHNT and CDR2 YENEEA. For the CDR3, the DNA is TGTGCCAGCAGCTTAGAGTCTAGCGGTTCCTACAATGAGCAGTTCTTC. Translating it yields CASSLESSGSYNEQFF. Variable domain in full (rest from reference TRBV11-3 and TRBJ2-1): EAGVVQSPRYKIIEKKQPVAFWCNPISGHNTLYWYLQNLGQGPELLIRYENEEAVDDSQLPKDRFSAERLKGVDSTLKIQPAELGDSAVYLCASSLESSGSYNEQFFGPGTRLTVL.

This clone was counted a single time. In DNA, the CDR3 is TGTGCCAGCCGCCGGACGGGGACCTACGAGCAGTACTTC. It encodes CASRRTGTYEQYF. This chain links TRBV6-5 with TRBJ2-7; possible D gene TRBD2, 5 bases. V gave up 8 bases and J gave up 2 bases, with 13 bases separating them. CDR3 length equals 13 residues. CDR1 is MNHEY, CDR2 SVGAGI, per germline.

Remarks on this clone: The sample carries other DNA sequences with the same CDR3. The CDR3 loop is CASSPQTGANYGYTF. CDR3 in DNA: TGTGCCAGCTCACCACAAACGGGAGCTAACTATGGCTACACCTTC. This chain connects TRBV18 to TRBJ1-2; D gene uncertain. This CDR3 is built from 15 residues. Germline V gives CDR1 KGHSH, CDR2 LQKENI. Trimming stripped 1 base from V and 0 bases from J, with 9 bases between.

The rearrangement joins TRBV9 to TRBJ2-1; 7 bases match TRBD2. V was pared by 5 bases and J by 7 bases, with 9 bases of the junction left unmatched. From germline, CDR1 is SGDLS and CDR2 YYNGEE. This CDR3 is built from 14 residues. As DNA, the CDR3 is TGTGCCAGCAGTAAACTAGCGAGGGGTAATGAGCAGTTCTTC. It encodes CASSKLARGNEQFF.